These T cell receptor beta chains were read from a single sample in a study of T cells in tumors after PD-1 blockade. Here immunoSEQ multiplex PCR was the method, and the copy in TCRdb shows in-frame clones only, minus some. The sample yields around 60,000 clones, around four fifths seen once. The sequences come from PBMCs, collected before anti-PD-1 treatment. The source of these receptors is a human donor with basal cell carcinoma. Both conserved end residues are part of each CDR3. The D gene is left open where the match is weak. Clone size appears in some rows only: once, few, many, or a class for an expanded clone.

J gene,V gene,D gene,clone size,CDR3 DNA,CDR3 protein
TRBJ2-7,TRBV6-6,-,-,TGTGCCAGCAGTATGGGGACCAGCTCGCGACAGTACTTC,CASSMGTSSRQYF
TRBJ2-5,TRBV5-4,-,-,TGTGCCAGCAGCTTGGGGACGGAAGGAGAGACCCAGTACTTC,CASSLGTEGETQYF
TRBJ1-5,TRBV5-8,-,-,TGTGCCAGCAGCTTGGCGAAGGTGCCCGATAGCAATCAGCCCCAGCATTTT,CASSLAKVPDSNQPQHF
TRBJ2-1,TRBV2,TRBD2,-,TGTGCCAGCAGTGGACTAGCGGGGGGGGAGCAGTTCTTC,CASSGLAGGEQFF
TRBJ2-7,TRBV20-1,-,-,TGCAGTGCTAGTTCCGGGAACGAGCAGTACTTC,CSASSGNEQYF
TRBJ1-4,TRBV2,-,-,TGTGCCAGCAGTGAAGCACAACTAGGGACAAAGAAACTGTTTTTT,CASSEAQLGTKKLFF
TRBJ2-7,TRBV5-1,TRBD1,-,TGCGCCAGCAGCTGGGACAGGGTCTCCTACGAGCAGTACTTC,CASSWDRVSYEQYF
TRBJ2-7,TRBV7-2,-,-,TGTGCCAGCAGCTCCGGGGACACCCGGCGCTACGAGCAGTACTTC,CASSSGDTRRYEQYF
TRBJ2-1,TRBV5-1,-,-,TGCGCCAGCAGCTCGATCAACAGGGTTGACGAGCAGTTCTTC,CASSSINRVDEQFF
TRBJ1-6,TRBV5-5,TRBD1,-,TGTGCCAGCAGCTTCCCGACAGGGAGAAATTCACCCCTCCACTTT,CASSFPTGRNSPLHF
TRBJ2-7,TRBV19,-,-,TGTGCCAGTAGTCCGGGGGCGGGAGAGCAGTACTTC,CASSPGAGEQYF
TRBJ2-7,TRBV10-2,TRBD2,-,TGCGCCAGCGCTCTAATAGCGGGGGTGAACGAGCAGTACTTC,CASALIAGVNEQYF
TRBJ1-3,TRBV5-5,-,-,TGTGCCAGCAGCCCTAGCTTGAGCTCTGGAAACACCATATATTTT,CASSPSLSSGNTIYF
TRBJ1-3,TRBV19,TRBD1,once,TGTGCCAGTAGTATAACTCTGAATACACTGGACAGGGGCCGAAACACCATATATTTT,CASSITLNTLDRGRNTIYF
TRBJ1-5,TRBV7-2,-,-,TGTGCCAGCAGCTTAGGGCAGGGACATAGCAATCAGCCCCAGCATTTT,CASSLGQGHSNQPQHF
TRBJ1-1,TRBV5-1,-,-,TGCGCCAGCAGCGCAGGGGACACTGAAGCTTTCTTT,CASSAGDTEAFF
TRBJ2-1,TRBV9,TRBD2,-,TGTGCCAGCAGCGTAGCTACGTCTAGCGGGGGGGCCCTCGATGAGCAGTTCTTC,CASSVATSSGGALDEQFF
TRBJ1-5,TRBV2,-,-,TGTGCCAGCAGTCCCCAGCAAAACATCAATCAGCCCCAGCATTTT,CASSPQQNINQPQHF
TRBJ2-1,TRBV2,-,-,TGTGCCAGCAGTGCCGGGGCGGGACAACTCTACAATGAGCAGTTCTTC,CASSAGAGQLYNEQFF
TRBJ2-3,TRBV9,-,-,TGTGCCAGCAGCGTTTCTAACACAGATACGCAGTATTTT,CASSVSNTDTQYF
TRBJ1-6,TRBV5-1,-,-,TGCGCCAGCAGCTCGACCGGGGACCCAGACAGACCCCTCCACTTT,CASSSTGDPDRPLHF
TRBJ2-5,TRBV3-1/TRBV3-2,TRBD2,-,TGTGCCAGCAGCCAAGGGCTAGCGGGGGTTCAAGAGACCCAGTACTTC,CASSQGLAGVQETQYF
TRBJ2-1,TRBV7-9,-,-,TGTGCCAGCGGTAGACTGGGCTCCTACAATGAGCAGTTCTTC,CASGRLGSYNEQFF
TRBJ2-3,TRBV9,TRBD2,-,TGTGCCAGCAGCGGACCGACAACTAGCGGTTACACAGATACGCAGTATTTT,CASSGPTTSGYTDTQYF
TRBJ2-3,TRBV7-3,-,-,TGTGCCAGCAGCTTAACTGCGGGGACAGATACGCAGTATTTT,CASSLTAGTDTQYF
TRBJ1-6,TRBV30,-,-,TGTGCCTGGAGTGCCCGGGACGGTAATTCACCCCTCCACTTT,CAWSARDGNSPLHF
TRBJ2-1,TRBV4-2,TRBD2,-,TGTGCCAGCAGCCAAGGATCTCAGCGGGGGGGCACTGAGCAGTTCTTC,CASSQGSQRGGTEQFF
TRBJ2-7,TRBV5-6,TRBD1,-,TGTGCCAGCAGCTACGGGACAGTCTACGAGCAGTACTTC,CASSYGTVYEQYF
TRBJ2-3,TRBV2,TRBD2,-,TGTGCCAGCAGTGAAGGTACAGCGGGGGGGCCGACAGATACGCAGTATTTT,CASSEGTAGGPTDTQYF
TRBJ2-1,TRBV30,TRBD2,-,TGTGCCTGGAGTCCCTCCTCGGGGAGGGGTGAGCAGTTCTTC,CAWSPSSGRGEQFF
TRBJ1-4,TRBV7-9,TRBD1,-,TGTGCCAGCAGCTTAGATGGGACAGGGCGTGAAAAACTGTTTTTT,CASSLDGTGREKLFF
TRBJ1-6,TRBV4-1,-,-,TGCGCCAGCAGCCAAGGAGGGACCTATAATTCACCCCTCCACTTT,CASSQGGTYNSPLHF
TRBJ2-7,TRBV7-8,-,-,TGTGCCAGCAGCGTTCCGGGATCAACCTACGAGCAGTACTTC,CASSVPGSTYEQYF
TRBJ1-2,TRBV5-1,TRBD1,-,TGCGCCAGCAGCGGAGGGAGGGGGCCGGACTATGGCTACACCTTC,CASSGGRGPDYGYTF
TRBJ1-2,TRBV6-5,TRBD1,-,TGTGCCAGCAGTTCGGGGGGGACAGGGGTCGATGGCTACACCTTC,CASSSGGTGVDGYTF
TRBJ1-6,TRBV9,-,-,TGTGCCAGCAGCGTACGGACCCGTATCACAGGATCCCCCATTATGGATTCACCCCTCCACTTT,CASSVRTRITGSPIMDSPLHF
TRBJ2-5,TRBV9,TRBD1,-,TGTGCCAGCAGCGCATTTACAGGGGGAAGGGAGACCCAGTACTTC,CASSAFTGGRETQYF
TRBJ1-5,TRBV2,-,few,TGTGCCAGCAGAAAGATAGACGGGTATAGCAATCAGCCCCAGCATTTT,CASRKIDGYSNQPQHF
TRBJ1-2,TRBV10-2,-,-,TGCGCCAGCAGTCCCGGGGGGGCCTATGGCTACACCTTC,CASSPGGAYGYTF
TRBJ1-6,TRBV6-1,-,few,TGTGCCAGCAGTGAAGCGCGCGCGAGCTCCTATAATTCACCCCTCCACTTT,CASSEARASSYNSPLHF
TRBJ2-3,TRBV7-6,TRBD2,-,TGTGCCAGCAGCTACGATCATAGCGGGGGAGGCACAGATACGCAGTATTTT,CASSYDHSGGGTDTQYF
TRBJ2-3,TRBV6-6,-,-,TGTGCCAGCACCATAGGGGGGGGGCGTAACACAGATACGCAGTATTTT,CASTIGGGRNTDTQYF